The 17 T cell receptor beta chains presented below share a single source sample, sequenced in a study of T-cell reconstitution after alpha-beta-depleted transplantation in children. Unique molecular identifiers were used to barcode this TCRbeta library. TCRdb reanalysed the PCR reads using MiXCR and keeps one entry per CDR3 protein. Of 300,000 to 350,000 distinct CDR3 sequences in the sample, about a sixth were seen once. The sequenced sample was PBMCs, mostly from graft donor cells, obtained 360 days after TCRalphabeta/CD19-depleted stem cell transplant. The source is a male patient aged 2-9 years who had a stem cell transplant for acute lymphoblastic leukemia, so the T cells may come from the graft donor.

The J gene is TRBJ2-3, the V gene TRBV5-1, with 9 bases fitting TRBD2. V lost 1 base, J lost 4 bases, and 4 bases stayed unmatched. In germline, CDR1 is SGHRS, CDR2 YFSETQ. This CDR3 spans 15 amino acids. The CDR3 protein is CASSLLGLASDTQYF. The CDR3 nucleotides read TGCGCCAGCAGCTTGCTAGGACTAGCGTCAGATACGCAGTATTTT. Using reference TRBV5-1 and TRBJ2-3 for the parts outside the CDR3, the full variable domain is KAGVTQTPRYLIKTRGQQVTLSCSPISGHRSVSWYQQTPGQGLQFLFEYFSETQRNKGNFPGRFSGRQFSNSRSEMNVSTLELGDSALYLCASSLLGLASDTQYFGPGTRLTVL.

The CDR3 reads CAIRNRQGTDTQYF. The CDR3 DNA is TGTGCCATCCGAAACCGACAGGGCACAGATACGCAGTATTTT. This rearrangement joins TRBV10-3 to TRBJ2-3; D possibly corresponds to TRBD1 (6 bases). The CDR3 has 14 residues. In germline, CDR1 is ENHRY, CDR2 SYGVKD. Trimming removed 8 bases at V and 1 base at J, with 13 bases between.

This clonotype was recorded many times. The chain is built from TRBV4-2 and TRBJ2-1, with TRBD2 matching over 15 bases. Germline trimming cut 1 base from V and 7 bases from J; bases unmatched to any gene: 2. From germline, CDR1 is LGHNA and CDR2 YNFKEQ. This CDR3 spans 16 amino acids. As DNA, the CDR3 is TGTGCCAGCAGCCAAGGGACTAGCGGGAGGGATAATGAGCAGTTCTTC. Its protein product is CASSQGTSGRDNEQFF.

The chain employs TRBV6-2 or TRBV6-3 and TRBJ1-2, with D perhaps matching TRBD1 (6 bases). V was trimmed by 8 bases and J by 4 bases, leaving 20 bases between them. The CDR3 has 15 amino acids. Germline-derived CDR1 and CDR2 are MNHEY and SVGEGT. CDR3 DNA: TGTGCCAGCCGCGGCCCAGGACAGACTCTCTATGGCTACACCTTC. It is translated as CASRGPGQTLYGYTF.

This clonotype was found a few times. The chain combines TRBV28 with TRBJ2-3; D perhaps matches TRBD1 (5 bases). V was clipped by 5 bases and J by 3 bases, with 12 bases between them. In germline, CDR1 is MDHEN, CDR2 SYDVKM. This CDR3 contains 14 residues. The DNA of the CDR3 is TGTGCCAGCAGTCCCACAGGAATTACAGATACGCAGTATTTT. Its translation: CASSPTGITDTQYF.

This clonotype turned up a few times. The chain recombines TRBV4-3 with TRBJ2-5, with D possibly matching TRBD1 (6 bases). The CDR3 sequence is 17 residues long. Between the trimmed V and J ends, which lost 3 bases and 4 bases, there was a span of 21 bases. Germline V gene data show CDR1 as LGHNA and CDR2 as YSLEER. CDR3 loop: CASSQTGGGQIRETQYF. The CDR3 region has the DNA TGCGCCAGCAGCCAGACAGGAGGAGGACAGATTCGAGAGACCCAGTACTTC.

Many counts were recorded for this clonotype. DNA for the CDR3: TGTGCCAGCATCTGGGCAGGGTGGCAGTATTTT. It yields the protein CASIWAGWQYF. The chain joins TRBV7-9 to TRBJ2-3; tentative D call: TRBD1 (5 bases). CDR1 is SEHNR and CDR2 is FQNEAQ in the germline V gene (reference sequence). The CDR3 length is 11 residues. V lost 7 bases and J 11 bases, leaving 13 bases between the germline ends.

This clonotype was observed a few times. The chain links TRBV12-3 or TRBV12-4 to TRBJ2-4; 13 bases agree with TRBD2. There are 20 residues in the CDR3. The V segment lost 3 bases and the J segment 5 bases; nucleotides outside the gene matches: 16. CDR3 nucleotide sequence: TGTGCCAGCAGTTTTCTCGGATTTGGGACTAGCGGGGTGGGGGAAAACATTCAGTACTTC. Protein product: CASSFLGFGTSGVGENIQYF.

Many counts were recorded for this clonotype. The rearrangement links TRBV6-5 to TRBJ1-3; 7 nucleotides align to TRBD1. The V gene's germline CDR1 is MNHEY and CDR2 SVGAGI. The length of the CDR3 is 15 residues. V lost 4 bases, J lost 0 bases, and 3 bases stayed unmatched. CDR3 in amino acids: CASSSGQYSGNTIYF. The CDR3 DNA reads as TGTGCCAGCAGTTCGGGACAGTACTCTGGAAACACCATATATTTT.

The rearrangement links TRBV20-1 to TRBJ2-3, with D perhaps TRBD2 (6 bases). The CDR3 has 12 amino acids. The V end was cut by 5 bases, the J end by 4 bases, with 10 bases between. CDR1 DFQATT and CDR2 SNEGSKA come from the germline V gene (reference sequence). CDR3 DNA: TGCAGTGCTGACGGGAGTGCAGATACGCAGTATTTT. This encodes CSADGSADTQYF.

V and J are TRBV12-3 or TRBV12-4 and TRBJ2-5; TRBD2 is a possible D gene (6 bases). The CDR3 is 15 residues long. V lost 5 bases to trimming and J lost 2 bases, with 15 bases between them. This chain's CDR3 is CASSPDGLTQETQYF. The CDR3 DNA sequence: TGTGCCAGCAGTCCCGACGGACTAACACAAGAGACCCAGTACTTC.

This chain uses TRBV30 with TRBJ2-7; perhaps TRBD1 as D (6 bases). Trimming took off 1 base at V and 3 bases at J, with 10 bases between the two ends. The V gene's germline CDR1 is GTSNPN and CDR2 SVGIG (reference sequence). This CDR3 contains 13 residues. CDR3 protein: CAWSDRVRYEQYF. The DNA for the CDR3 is TGTGCCTGGAGTGACAGGGTTCGCTACGAGCAGTACTTC.

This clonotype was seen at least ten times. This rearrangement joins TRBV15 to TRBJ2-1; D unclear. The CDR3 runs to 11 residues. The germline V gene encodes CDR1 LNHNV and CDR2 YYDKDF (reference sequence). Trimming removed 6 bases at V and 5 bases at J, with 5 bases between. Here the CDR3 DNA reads TGTGCCACCAGGAGAAACAATGAGCAGTTCTTC. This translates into CATRRNNEQFF.

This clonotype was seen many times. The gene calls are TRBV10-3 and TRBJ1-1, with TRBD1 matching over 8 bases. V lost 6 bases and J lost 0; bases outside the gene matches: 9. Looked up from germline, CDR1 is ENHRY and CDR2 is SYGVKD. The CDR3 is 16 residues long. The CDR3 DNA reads TGTGCCATCAGGCCCGGGACAGGAGTCCTGAACACTGAAGCTTTCTTT. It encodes CAIRPGTGVLNTEAFF.

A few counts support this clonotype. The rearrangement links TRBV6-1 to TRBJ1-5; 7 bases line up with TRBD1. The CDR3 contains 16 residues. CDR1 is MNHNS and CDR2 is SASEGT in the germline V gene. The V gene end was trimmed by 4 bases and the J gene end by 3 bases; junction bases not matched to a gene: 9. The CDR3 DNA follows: TGTGCCAGCAGTGGACAGGGCGGACTTTTCAATCAGCCCCAGCATTTT. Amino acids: CASSGQGGLFNQPQHF.

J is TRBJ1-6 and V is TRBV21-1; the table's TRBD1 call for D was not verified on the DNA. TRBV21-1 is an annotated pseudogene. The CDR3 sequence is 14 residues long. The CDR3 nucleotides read TGTGCCAGCAGCATTCACTGGAGAGGGTCACCCCTCCACTTT. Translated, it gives CASSIHWRGSPLHF.

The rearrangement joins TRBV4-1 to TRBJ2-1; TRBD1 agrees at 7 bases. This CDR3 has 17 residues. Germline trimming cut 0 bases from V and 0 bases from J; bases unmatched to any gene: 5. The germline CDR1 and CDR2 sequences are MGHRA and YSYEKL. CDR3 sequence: CASSQEGGGFSYNEQFF. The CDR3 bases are TGCGCCAGCAGCCAAGAAGGGGGCGGCTTCTCCTACAATGAGCAGTTCTTC.